These 5 T cell receptor beta chains were all obtained from the same sample, sequenced in a study of regulatory T cells in long-lasting Graves disease (dated by TCRdb to the early 2020s). The sample's time point label, decoded: newly diagnosed GD, antithyroid drugs for less than 3 months. For both TCR sequencing and RNA sequencing, RNA was extracted from PBMCs using TRIzol. Library preparation was by multiplex PCR. Instrument on record: Illumina HiSeq 4000. To build TCR beta libraries, CDR3 regions were amplified by Arm-PCR using iRepertoire HTBI primers. Clones were called with MiXCR by TCRdb after fastp trimmed the public reads at Q25, and only in-frame beta chains were retained. Entries that share a CDR3 protein sequence are merged under the most common genes and DNA. The sample records 300,000 to 400,000 distinct CDR3 sequences, roughly a sixth of which are singletons. The ten largest make up approximately 22% of the sample.

The material sequenced was peripheral blood mononuclear cells (PBMCs), taken at new diagnosis, from a patient treated with antithyroid drugs. Receptors originate from a female donor with Graves disease.

This sequence joins TRBV15 and TRBJ1-1; 8 nucleotides line up with TRBD1. The CDR3 consists of 15 residues. V trimming: 6 bases; J trimming: 1 base; junction bases outside the gene matches: 7. In germline, CDR1 is LNHNV, CDR2 YYDKDF (reference sequence). CDR3: CATRLTGATNTEAFF. The DNA for the CDR3 is TGTGCCACCAGGTTGACAGGGGCGACGAACACTGAAGCTTTCTTT.

This clonotype was seen a single time. It differs at one base from a far larger clone, so likely a read error. The chain employs TRBV3-1 and TRBJ2-3; no firm D call. The tail of the sequence fits TRBJ2-1 better, so the J call may be wrong. The germline V gene has CDR1 LGHDT and CDR2 YNNKEL (reference sequence). The CDR3 spans 15 residues. CDR3 region: CASSQGEKSSYEQFF. The DNA of the CDR3 is TGTGCCAGCAGCCAAGGAGAGAAGAGCTCCTACGAGCAGTTCTTC.

In this sample, this clonotype turned up a few times. The chain has TRBV5-1 and TRBJ2-1; TRBD2 agrees at 9 bases. The V and J ends lost 6 bases and 2 bases, in that order; junction bases with no gene match: 15. The CDR3 totals 18 residues. Germline CDR1 is SGHRS and CDR2 is YFSETQ. The chain's CDR3 is CASKVLAGGPRAYNEQFF. For the CDR3, the DNA is TGCGCCAGCAAAGTTCTCGCGGGGGGGCCTAGGGCCTACAATGAGCAGTTCTTC.

This clonotype was recorded many times. V and J are TRBV11-2 and TRBJ1-4; unclear D gene. Germline V gene data show CDR1 as SGHAT and CDR2 as FQNNGV. Trimming took 0 bases from V and 12 from J, leaving 5 bases between them. The CDR3 covers 11 residues. CDR3 amino acids: CASSLEAELFF. CDR3 coding DNA: TGTGCCAGCAGCTTAGAGGCGGAACTGTTTTTT.

This clonotype was seen at least ten times. The CDR3 loop is CASSLVPPTVFYGYTF. CDR3 nucleotides: TGTGCCAGCAGTTTAGTTCCCCCGACGGTCTTCTATGGCTACACCTTC. The chain joins TRBV28 to TRBJ1-2; D gene unclear. Germline loops: CDR1 MDHEN, CDR2 SYDVKM. V lost 2 bases and J 4 bases, leaving 17 bases between the germline ends. The CDR3 covers 16 residues.